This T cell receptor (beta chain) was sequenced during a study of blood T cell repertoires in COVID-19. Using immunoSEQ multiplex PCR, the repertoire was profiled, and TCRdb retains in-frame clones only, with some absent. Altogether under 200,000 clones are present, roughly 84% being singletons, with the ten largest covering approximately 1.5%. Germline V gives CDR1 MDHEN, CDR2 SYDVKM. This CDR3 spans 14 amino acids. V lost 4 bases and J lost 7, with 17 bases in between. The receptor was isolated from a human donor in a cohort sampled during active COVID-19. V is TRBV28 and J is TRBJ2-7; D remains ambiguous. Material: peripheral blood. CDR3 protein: CASSYSGTTLEQYF. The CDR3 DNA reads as TGTGCCAGCAGTTACTCCGGCACGACTCTGGAGCAGTACTTC.